This note documents a single TCR beta chain sequence. The antigen is unknown. The source of the sample is a study of T cells in Graves' hyperthyroidism and ophthalmopathy. Duration under 3 months, a NOSPECS grade of at least 4, and a Clinical Activity Score of at least 3 characterized the ophthalmopathy patients. Around 10 ml fresh peripheral blood yielded the PBMCs. TCR beta CDR3 region amplification was performed from RNA transcripts. A first-round RT-PCR of the TCR CDR3 used the HTBI primer set. TCRdb redid the calling of the multiplex PCR reads with MiXCR, one entry per CDR3 protein. Among nearly 600,000 distinct CDR3 sequences listed, 14% were seen once. Regarding the study as a whole: Model-based prediction identified ophthalmopathy a median around 6.5 months prior to its onset.

Trimming pared 2 bases from V and 0 bases from J, leaving 9 bases between. CDR3 length: 15 residues. The germline CDR1 and CDR2 sequences are MDHEN and SYDVKM. This TCR was recovered from a woman younger than 30 with Graves' ophthalmopathy. Input material: blood. V usage is TRBV28 and J usage is TRBJ2-3; no firm D call. CDR3 in DNA: TGTGCCAGCAGTTTAACAGCGCATAGCACAGATACGCAGTATTTT. Translated, it gives CASSLTAHSTDTQYF. The full variable domain, its missing parts supplied by reference TRBV28 and TRBJ2-3, is DVKVTQSSRYLVKRTGEKVFLECVQDMDHENMFWYRQDPGLGLRLIYFSYDVKMKEKGDIPEGYSVSREKKERFSLILESASTNQTSMYLCASSLTAHSTDTQYFGPGTRLTVL.